Listed below are T cell receptor beta chains from one sample, sequenced in a study of a mutant IDH1 vaccine in newly diagnosed glioma. TCRdb's copy holds only in-frame clones and misses some; the assay was immunoSEQ multiplex PCR. In the table there are tens of thousands of clones, approximately 80% of which are singletons. The sequenced sample was PBMCs, obtained from a glioma patient treated with radiotherapy, temozolomide or both. These receptors came from a man aged 40-49 years with glioma. Some clones in this sample may be carry-over from other donors' samples. The CDR3 runs from the conserved cysteine through the conserved F or W.

>TRBV27|TRBJ2-7
CASSLVGTHYEQYF
>TRBV6-5|TRBJ2-7
CASTANYEQYF
>TRBV19|TRBJ2-5
CASSARAKGETQYF
>TRBV5-1|TRBJ2-5
CASRVGGVEKETQYF
>TRBV27|TRBJ1-5
CASSRDRAQRPQHF
>TRBV18|TRBJ2-5
CASSLGGSGGIQETQYF
>TRBV19|TRBJ1-5
CASSIGGVGNQPQHF
>TRBV7-9|TRBJ2-1
CASSVTRGGRDFGEQFF
>TRBV5-6|TRBJ2-7
CASSKGQGRYEQYF
>TRBV27|TRBJ2-5
CASSSLEGAKTQYF
>TRBV25-1|TRBJ1-1
CASSEWTENTEAFF
>TRBV7-8|TRBJ1-5
CASSPDPSGADQPQHF
>TRBV6-6|TRBJ1-1
CASAARDRAENAFF
>TRBV5-6|TRBJ1-3
CASSGNRHHYSGNTIYF
>TRBV5-4|TRBJ1-1
CASSRGSGLNTEAFF
>TRBV30|TRBJ1-6
CAMEPPDRDNSPLHF